The T cell receptor beta chain described here comes from a study of regulatory T cells in long-lasting Graves disease. iRepertoire HTBI primers and Arm-PCR of CDR3 regions built TCR beta libraries. MiXCR, run by TCRdb on the multiplex PCR reads, gives a single entry per CDR3 protein. The data contain about 560,000 distinct CDR3 sequences, 16% of them singletons. The time point is: newly diagnosed GD, antithyroid drugs for less than 3 months. Extracted PBMC RNA gave rise to the TCR library. This sample also belongs to another study, concerning T cells in Graves' hyperthyroidism and ophthalmopathy. That paper notes: Graves' hyperthyroidism was deemed stable given no ophthalmopathy progression within 18 months. The study used the HTBI primer set for a first-round RT-PCR of the TCR CDR3.

The source material was peripheral blood mononuclear cells (PBMCs), sampled at new diagnosis, from a patient treated with antithyroid drugs. The receptor was derived from a man aged 18 to 30 with Graves disease.

The CDR3 nucleotides read TGTGCCAGCAGGCGCGACAGGGTGATTCAAGAGACCCAGTACTTC. Translating it yields CASRRDRVIQETQYF. This rearrangement joins TRBV2 to TRBJ2-5; 7 bases match TRBD1. Per germline, CDR1 SNHLY and CDR2 FYNNEI. V shed 6 bases and J 2 bases; nucleotides not matched to a gene: 9. The length of the CDR3 is 15 residues.